This TCR beta chain was sequenced for a study of T cell responses to AZD1222 COVID-19 vaccine. V lost 1 base, J lost 6 bases, and 4 bases lay in between. The CDR3 totals 11 residues. Germline loops: CDR1 SEHNR, CDR2 FQNEAQ (reference sequence). Measured with immunoSEQ multiplex PCR; TCRdb has only the in-frame clones, and not every one. The top ten clones hold approximately 5.4% of a sample with roughly 120,000 clones, around 88% of them seen once. Study outcomes and limitations: Repertoire collection took place solely once the T cell response had peaked. Donors in the cohort were predominantly white British and more often female, and clonal diversity was possibly underestimated. Vaccination with two AZD1222 doses was followed by a rise in Spike-specific TCR breadth and depth.

On this clone itself: Its antigen is as yet unknown.

The sequence came from an adult in good health. Sample: peripheral blood, taken on day 0 of AZD1222 vaccination. This sequence joins TRBV7-9 and TRBJ2-7; D is undetermined. In DNA, the CDR3 is TGTGCCAGCAGCTTAGGTCGCGAGCAGTACTTC. Translation: CASSLGREQYF.